This TCR beta chain was retrieved from a study of shared clonotypes between healthy human individuals. Study summary: The study enrolled a couple of women and a few men aged 18 to 49.

Libraries were prepared by immunoSEQ multiplex PCR; TCRdb keeps only in-frame clonotypes and omits some of them. The sample contains a few million clones, roughly 95% of which appear only once. V lost 5 bases and J lost 9; bases outside the gene matches: 11. Germline-derived CDR1 and CDR2 are SGHRS and YFSETQ. The CDR3 is made up of 17 amino acids. Recent acute infections and vaccinations were absent in the healthy HIV-negative adult donors. This clone has only one observation. The antigen is not known. Study-level results: Sequencing depth was predicted to influence how clonotypes are shared among donors. Sampling used blood alone; tissue repertoires probably differ.

Specimen: naive CD4+ T cells sorted from blood. Subset denoted: CD45RA+ positively selected. The clonotype originates from a young man in good health. This chain uses TRBV5-1 with TRBJ2-1; 16 bases map to TRBD2. CDR3 loop: CASRPPGLAGGASEQFF. In DNA, the CDR3 is TGCGCCAGCAGACCCCCGGGACTAGCGGGGGGGGCCAGTGAGCAGTTCTTC. Supplemented by reference TRBV5-1 and TRBJ2-1, the full variable domain reads KAGVTQTPRYLIKTRGQQVTLSCSPISGHRSVSWYQQTPGQGLQFLFEYFSETQRNKGNFPGRFSGRQFSNSRSEMNVSTLELGDSALYLCASRPPGLAGGASEQFFGPGTRLTVL.